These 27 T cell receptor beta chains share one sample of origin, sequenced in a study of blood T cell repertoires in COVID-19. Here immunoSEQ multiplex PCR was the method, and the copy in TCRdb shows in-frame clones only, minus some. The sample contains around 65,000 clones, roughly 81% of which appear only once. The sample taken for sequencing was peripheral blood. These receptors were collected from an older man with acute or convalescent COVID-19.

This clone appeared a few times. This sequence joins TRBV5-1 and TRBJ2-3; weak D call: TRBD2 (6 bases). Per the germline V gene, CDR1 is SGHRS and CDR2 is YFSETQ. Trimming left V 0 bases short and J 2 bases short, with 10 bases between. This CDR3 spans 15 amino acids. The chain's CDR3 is CASSLGLGITDTQYF. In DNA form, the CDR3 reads TGCGCCAGCAGCTTGGGACTAGGGATCACAGATACGCAGTATTTT.

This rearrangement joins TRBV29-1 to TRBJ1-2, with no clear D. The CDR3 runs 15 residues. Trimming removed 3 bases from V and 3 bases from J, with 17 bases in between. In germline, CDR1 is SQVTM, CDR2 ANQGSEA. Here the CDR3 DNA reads TGCAGCGTTGACCCCCACGCTGGGAGGGACTATGGCTACACCTTC. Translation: CSVDPHAGRDYGYTF. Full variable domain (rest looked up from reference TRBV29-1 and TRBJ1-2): SAVISQKPSRDICQRGTSLTIQCQVDSQVTMMFWYRQQPGQSLTLIATANQGSEATYESGFVIDKFPISRPNLTFSTLTVSNMSPEDSSIYLCSVDPHAGRDYGYTFGSGTRLTVV.

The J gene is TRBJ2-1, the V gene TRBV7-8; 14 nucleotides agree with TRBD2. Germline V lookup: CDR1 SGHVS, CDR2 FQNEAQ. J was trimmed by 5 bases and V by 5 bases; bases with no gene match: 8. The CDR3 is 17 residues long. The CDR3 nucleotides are TGTGCCAGCAGCGCCGGACTAGCGGGGGGCATACACAATGAGCAGTTCTTC. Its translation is CASSAGLAGGIHNEQFF. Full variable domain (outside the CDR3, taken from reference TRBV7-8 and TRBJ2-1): GAGVSQSPRYKVAKRGQDVALRCDPISGHVSLFWYQQALGQGPEFLTYFQNEAQLDKSGLPSDRFFAERPEGSVSTLKIQRTQQEDSAVYLCASSAGLAGGIHNEQFFGPGTRLTVL.

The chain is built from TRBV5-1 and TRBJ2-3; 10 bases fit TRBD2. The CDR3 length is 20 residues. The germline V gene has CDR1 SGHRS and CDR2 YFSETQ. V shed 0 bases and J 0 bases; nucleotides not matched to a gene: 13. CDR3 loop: CASSLGLLAGVEGSTDTQYF. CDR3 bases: TGCGCCAGCAGCTTGGGTCTTCTAGCGGGAGTGGAAGGAAGCACAGATACGCAGTATTTT.

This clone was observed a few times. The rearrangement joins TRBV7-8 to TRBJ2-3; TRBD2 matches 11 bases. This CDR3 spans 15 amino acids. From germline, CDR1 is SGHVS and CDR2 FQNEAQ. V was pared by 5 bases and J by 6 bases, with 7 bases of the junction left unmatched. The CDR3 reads CASSLSSGGRDTQYF. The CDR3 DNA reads TGTGCCAGCAGCCTCTCTAGCGGGGGGAGGGATACGCAGTATTTT.

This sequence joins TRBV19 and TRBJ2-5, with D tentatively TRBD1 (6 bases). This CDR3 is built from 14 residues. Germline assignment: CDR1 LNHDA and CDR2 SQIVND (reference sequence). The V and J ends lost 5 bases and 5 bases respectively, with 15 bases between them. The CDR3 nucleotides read TGTGCCAGTAGTGGGGACAATAAGGGGGAGACCCAGTACTTC. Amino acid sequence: CASSGDNKGETQYF.

CDR3 nucleotides: TGTGCCAGTAGTATTTTTTGGGACAGCTCTGGAAACACCATATATTTT. Protein: CASSIFWDSSGNTIYF. The chain joins TRBV19 to TRBJ1-3, with TRBD1 identical over 7 bases. CDR3 length equals 16 residues. After removal of 3 bases from V and 0 bases from J, the junction contained 5 bases not matched to a gene. Germline lookup yields CDR1 LNHDA and CDR2 SQIVND (reference sequence).

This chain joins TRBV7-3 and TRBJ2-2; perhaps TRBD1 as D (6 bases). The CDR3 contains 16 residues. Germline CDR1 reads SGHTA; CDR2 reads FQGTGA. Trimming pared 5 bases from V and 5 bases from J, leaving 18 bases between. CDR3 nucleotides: TGTGCCAGCAGCCAACTACAGGGTATAACAACCGGGGAGCTGTTTTTT. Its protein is CASSQLQGITTGELFF.

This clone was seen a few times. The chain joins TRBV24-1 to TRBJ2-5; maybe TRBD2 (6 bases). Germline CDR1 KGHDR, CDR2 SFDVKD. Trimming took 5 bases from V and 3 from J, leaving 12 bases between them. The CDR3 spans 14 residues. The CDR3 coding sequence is TGTGCCACCAGTGCCTGGGACTCCGAAGAGACCCAGTACTTC. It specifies CATSAWDSEETQYF.

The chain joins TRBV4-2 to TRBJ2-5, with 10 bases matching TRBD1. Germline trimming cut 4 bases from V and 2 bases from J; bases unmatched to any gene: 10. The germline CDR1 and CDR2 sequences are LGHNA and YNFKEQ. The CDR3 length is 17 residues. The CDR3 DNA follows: TGTGCCAGCAGCCGAAACCGGGACAGGGGAAGGCAAGAGACCCAGTACTTC. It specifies CASSRNRDRGRQETQYF.

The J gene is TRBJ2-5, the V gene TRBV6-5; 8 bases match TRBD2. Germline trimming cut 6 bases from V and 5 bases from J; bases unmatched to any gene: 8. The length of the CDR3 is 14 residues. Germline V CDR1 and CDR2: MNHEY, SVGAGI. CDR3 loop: CASSPGGGTETQYF. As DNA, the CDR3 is TGTGCCAGCAGCCCCGGGGGGGGTACCGAGACCCAGTACTTC.

CDR3 protein: CAPLANTGELFF. CDR3 bases: TGTGCCCCCTTAGCGAACACCGGGGAGCTGTTTTTT. The V gene is TRBV24-1, the J gene TRBJ2-2; no reliable D call. The CDR3 is 12 amino acids. V shed 12 bases and J shed 0 bases, with 7 bases lying between them. Germline V gene sequence: CDR1 KGHDR, CDR2 SFDVKD.

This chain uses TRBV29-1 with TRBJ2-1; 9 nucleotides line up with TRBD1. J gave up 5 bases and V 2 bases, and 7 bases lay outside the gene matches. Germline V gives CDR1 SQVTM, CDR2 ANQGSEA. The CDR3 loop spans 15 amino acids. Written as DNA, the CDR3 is TGCAGCGTTGAACCCCGACAGGGGGGCCACAATGAGCAGTTCTTC. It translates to CSVEPRQGGHNEQFF.

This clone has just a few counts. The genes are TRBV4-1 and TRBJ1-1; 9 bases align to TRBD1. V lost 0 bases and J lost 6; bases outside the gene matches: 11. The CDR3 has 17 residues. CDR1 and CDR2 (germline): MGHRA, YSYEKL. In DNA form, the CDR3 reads TGCGCCAGCAGCCAAGAGGGTGGACAGGGGAGTTGGGCTGAAGCTTTCTTT. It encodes CASSQEGGQGSWAEAFF.

CDR3 bases: TGTGCCAGCAGTGGGAGGGCGGCAGCGAACACCGGGGAGCTGTTTTTT. It is translated as CASSGRAAANTGELFF. This sequence joins TRBV7-2 and TRBJ2-2, with 7 bases lining up with TRBD2. CDR1 is SGHTA and CDR2 is FQGNSA in the germline V gene. The V segment lost 6 bases and the J segment 0 bases; nucleotides outside the gene matches: 7. The CDR3 sequence is 16 residues long.

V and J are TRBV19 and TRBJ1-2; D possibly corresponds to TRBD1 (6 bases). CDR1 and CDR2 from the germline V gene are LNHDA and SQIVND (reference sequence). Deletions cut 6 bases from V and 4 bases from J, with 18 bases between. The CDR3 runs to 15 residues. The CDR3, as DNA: TGTGCCAGTAGCCGTCCGGGGGGGGGCAGCTATGGCTACACCTTC. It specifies CASSRPGGGSYGYTF.

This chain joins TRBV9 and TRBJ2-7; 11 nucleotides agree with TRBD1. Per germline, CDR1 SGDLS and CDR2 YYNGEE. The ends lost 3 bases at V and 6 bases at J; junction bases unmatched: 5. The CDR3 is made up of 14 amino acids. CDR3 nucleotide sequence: TGTGCCAGCAGCGGAGGGACAGGGGGGAGCGAGCAGTACTTC. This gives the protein CASSGGTGGSEQYF.

The CDR3 sequence: CASSYKAGPDTQYF. CDR3 DNA sequence: TGTGCCAGCAGTTATAAGGCGGGCCCAGATACGCAGTATTTT. The rearrangement uses TRBV6-6 and TRBJ2-3, with D perhaps matching TRBD2 (5 bases). The CDR3 sequence is 14 residues long. Per germline, CDR1 MNHNY and CDR2 SVGAGI (reference sequence). Trimming removed 3 bases from V and 4 bases from J, with 11 bases in between.

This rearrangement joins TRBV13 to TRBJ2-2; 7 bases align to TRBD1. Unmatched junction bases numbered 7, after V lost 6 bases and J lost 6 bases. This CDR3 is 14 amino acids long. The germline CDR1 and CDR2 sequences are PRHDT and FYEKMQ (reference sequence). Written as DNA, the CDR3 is TGTGCCAGCAGTAGCAACAGGGGAGCCGGGGAGCTGTTTTTT. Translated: CASSSNRGAGELFF.

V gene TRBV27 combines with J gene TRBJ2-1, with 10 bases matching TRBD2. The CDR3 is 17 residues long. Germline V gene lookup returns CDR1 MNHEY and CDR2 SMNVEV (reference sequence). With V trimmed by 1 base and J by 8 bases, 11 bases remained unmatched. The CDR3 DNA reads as TGTGCCAGCAGTTTATTGTGGTCTAGCGGGAGTTTCGATGAGCAGTTCTTC. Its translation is CASSLLWSSGSFDEQFF.

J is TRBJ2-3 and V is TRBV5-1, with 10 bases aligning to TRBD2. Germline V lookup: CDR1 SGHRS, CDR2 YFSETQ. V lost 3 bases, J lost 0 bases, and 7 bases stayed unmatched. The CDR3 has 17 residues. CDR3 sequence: CASSSRLAGLSTDTQYF. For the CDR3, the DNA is TGCGCCAGCAGCTCCAGACTAGCGGGTCTAAGCACAGATACGCAGTATTTT.

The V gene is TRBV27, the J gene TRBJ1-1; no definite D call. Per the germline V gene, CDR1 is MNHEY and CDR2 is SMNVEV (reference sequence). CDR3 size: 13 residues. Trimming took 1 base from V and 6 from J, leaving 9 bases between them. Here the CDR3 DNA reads TGTGCCAGCAGTTTATGGGCAGGTTCTGAAGCTTTCTTT. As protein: CASSLWAGSEAFF.

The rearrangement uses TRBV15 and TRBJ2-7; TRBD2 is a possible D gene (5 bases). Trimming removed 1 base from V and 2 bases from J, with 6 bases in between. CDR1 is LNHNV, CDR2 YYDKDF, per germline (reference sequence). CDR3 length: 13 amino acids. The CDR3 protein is CATSRAGTYEQYF. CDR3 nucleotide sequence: TGTGCCACCAGCAGAGCGGGAACCTACGAGCAGTACTTC.

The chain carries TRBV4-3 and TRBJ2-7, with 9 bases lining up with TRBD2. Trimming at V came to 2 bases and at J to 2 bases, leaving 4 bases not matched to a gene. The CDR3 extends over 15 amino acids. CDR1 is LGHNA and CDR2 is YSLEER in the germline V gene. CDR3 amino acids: CASSQFQRGAYEQYF. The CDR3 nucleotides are TGCGCCAGCAGCCAATTCCAGCGGGGGGCCTACGAGCAGTACTTC.

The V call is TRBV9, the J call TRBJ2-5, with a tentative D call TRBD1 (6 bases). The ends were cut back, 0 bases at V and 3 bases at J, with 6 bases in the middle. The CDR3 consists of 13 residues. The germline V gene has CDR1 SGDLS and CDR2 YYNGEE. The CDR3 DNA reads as TGTGCCAGCAGCGTAGCAGGGGAAGAGACCCAGTACTTC. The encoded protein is CASSVAGEETQYF.

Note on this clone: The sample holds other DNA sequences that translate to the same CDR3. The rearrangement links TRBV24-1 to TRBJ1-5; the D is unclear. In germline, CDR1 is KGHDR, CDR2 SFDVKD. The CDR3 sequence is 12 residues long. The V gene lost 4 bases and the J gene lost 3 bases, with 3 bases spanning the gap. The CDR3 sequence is CATSDLNQPQHF. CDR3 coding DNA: TGTGCCACCAGTGACCTCAATCAGCCCCAGCATTTT.

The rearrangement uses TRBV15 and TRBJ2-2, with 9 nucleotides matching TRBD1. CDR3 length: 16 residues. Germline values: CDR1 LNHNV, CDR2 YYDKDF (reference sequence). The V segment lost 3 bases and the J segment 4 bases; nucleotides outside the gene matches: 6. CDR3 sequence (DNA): TGTGCCACCAGCAGTCCCGGGACAGGGTTCACCGGGGAGCTGTTTTTT. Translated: CATSSPGTGFTGELFF.